This TCR beta chain was observed in a study of blood T cell repertoires in COVID-19. Trimming stripped 4 bases from V and 5 bases from J, with 14 bases between. Germline V gene data show CDR1 as LGHDT and CDR2 as YNNKEL (reference sequence). The CDR3 has 15 amino acids. In the original processing: Nucleated cell number was recorded as an estimate derived from reference gene primer amplification. Profiled with immunoSEQ multiplex PCR; TCRdb holds only in-frame clones, not every one. D and trimming come from the DNA, and the V and J calls and clone size come from that table. The sample includes some 300,000 clones, 89% of them seen just once. The study drew participants aged roughly 18 to 95 years from some 23 US areas. Cohorts were based on clinical histories the participants reported.

The sequencing input was PBMCs or T cells enriched from blood (not recorded which). The TCR sequence derives from a woman between 40 and 55 years old who had recovered from COVID-19. The genes are TRBV3-1 (or the pseudogene TRBV3-2) and TRBJ2-2, with D possibly being TRBD1 (6 bases). CDR3 in DNA: TGTGCCAGCAGCCCCAACAGGGTTCCAACCGGGGAGCTGTTTTTT. Protein product: CASSPNRVPTGELFF.